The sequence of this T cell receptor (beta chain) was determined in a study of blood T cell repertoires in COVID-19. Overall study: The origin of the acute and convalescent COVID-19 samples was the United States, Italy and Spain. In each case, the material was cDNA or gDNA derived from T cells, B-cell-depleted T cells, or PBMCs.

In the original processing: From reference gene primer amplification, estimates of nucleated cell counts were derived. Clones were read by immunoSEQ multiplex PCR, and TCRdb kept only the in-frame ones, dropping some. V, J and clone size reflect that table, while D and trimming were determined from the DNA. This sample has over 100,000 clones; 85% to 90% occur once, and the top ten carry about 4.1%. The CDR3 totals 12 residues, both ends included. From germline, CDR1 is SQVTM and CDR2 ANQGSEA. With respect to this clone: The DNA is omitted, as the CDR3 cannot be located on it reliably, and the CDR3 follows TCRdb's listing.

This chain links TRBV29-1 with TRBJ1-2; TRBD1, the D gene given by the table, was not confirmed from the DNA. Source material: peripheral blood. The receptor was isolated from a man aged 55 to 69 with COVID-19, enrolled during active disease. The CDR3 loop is CSVDLDKAGYTF.